This T cell receptor (beta chain) was captured by sequencing in a study of T cell responses to AZD1222 COVID-19 vaccine. Study-level points and caveats: Regions left unmutated in variants are reportedly the target of nearly half of spike-specific TCRs.

Note on this clone: The target antigen is unknown.

Sequenced by immunoSEQ multiplex PCR; TCRdb stores in-frame clones only, minus some. Among 55,000 to 70,000 clones, about 90% were seen once, and the ten largest hold around 7.8%. V lost 9 bases, J lost 2 bases, and 14 bases lay in between. The germline V gene has CDR1 MNHEY and CDR2 SVGAGI. The CDR3 spans 14 residues. This clonotype was sampled from an adult in good health. The gene calls are TRBV6-5 and TRBJ2-1; D perhaps matches TRBD2 (6 bases). The starting material was peripheral blood, obtained on day 0 of AZD1222 vaccination. Here the CDR3 reads CASYGLLTYNEQFF. The CDR3 bases are TGTGCCAGTTACGGACTATTAACCTACAATGAGCAGTTCTTC.